These 13 T cell receptor beta chains came from one sample sequenced in a study of OX40 agonist ivuxolimab in advanced cancers. The repertoire was sequenced with immunoSEQ multiplex PCR; TCRdb's copy has only in-frame clones and lacks some. The table shows tens of thousands of clones, with roughly 85% occurring only once. The source material was CD4+ or CD8+ T cells sorted from blood, sampled in a trial of the OX40 agonist ivuxolimab. The source is an adult with an advanced solid tumor such as melanoma, head and neck, liver or kidney cancer.

The chain has TRBV12-5 and TRBJ2-5, with TRBD1 matching 7 bases. J was trimmed by 2 bases and V by 6 bases; bases with no gene match: 6. This CDR3 is 14 amino acids long. Germline V gene sequence: CDR1 LGHNT, CDR2 FRNRAP. DNA for the CDR3: TGTGCTAGTGGCCCGGGACAGCGTCAAGAGACCCAGTACTTC. Protein product: CASGPGQRQETQYF.

The chain joins TRBV30 to TRBJ1-1; no clear D. Germline values: CDR1 GTSNPN, CDR2 SVGIG (reference sequence). The CDR3 sequence is 13 residues long. Trimming left V 3 bases short and J 0 bases short, with 8 bases between. The CDR3 nucleotides read TGTGCCTGGAGGGTGCACATGAACACTGAAGCTTTCTTT. Its protein product is CAWRVHMNTEAFF.

The chain couples TRBV2 to TRBJ2-3; 7 nucleotides align to TRBD1. The length of the CDR3 is 15 residues. J lost 1 base, V lost 7 bases, and 8 bases had no gene match. CDR1 is SNHLY, CDR2 FYNNEI, per germline. CDR3 sequence: CASTRNQGGTDTQYF. The CDR3 DNA reads as TGTGCCAGCACCAGGAACCAGGGGGGCACAGATACGCAGTATTTT.

The V and J genes are TRBV29-1 and TRBJ2-3; D is undetermined. Trimming took off 6 bases at V and 2 bases at J, with 15 bases between the two ends. Germline V gene data show CDR1 as SQVTM and CDR2 as ANQGSEA. This CDR3 contains 14 residues. The CDR3 DNA reads TGCAGCGTGGGCCCCGGGTCCTCCACAGATACGCAGTATTTT. It encodes CSVGPGSSTDTQYF.

The CDR3 nucleotides are TGTGCCAGCAGTCCGGGCAGGGCCTACGAGCAGTACTTC. Translating it yields CASSPGRAYEQYF. V gene TRBV27 combines with J gene TRBJ2-7, with D possibly matching TRBD1 (5 bases). This CDR3 contains 13 residues. CDR1 is MNHEY, CDR2 SMNVEV, per germline (reference sequence). Trimming pared 5 bases from V and 2 bases from J, leaving 10 bases between.

This sequence joins TRBV19 and TRBJ2-1; D might be TRBD2 (6 bases). Germline lookup yields CDR1 LNHDA and CDR2 SQIVND (reference sequence). Trimming took 2 bases from V and 0 from J, leaving 11 bases between them. This CDR3 region has 16 residues. CDR3 DNA sequence: TGTGCCAGTAGTATATCGGCGGGAAGCTCCTACAATGAGCAGTTCTTC. Protein sequence: CASSISAGSSYNEQFF.

CDR3 residues: CASRSHGFSGNTIYF. In nucleotides, the CDR3 is TGTGCCAGCAGGTCCCACGGCTTCTCTGGAAACACCATATATTTT. This sequence joins TRBV6-6 and TRBJ1-3; D unclear. Trimming left V 6 bases short and J 0 bases short, with 12 bases between. The germline CDR1 and CDR2 sequences are MNHNY and SVGAGI (reference sequence). The CDR3 covers 15 residues.

This chain joins TRBV5-6 and TRBJ2-6, with 7 nucleotides matching TRBD1. The CDR3 loop spans 15 amino acids. CDR1 is SGHDT, CDR2 YYEEEE, per germline. Trimming at V came to 5 bases and at J to 4 bases, leaving 6 bases not matched to a gene. This chain's CDR3 is CASSIQGFGANVLTF. DNA of the CDR3: TGTGCCAGCAGTATACAGGGGTTCGGGGCCAACGTCCTGACTTTC.

The CDR3 coding sequence is TGTGCCAGCGGGCTAGCGGGGAACTCAGATACGCAGTATTTT. It yields the protein CASGLAGNSDTQYF. The chain joins TRBV7-3 to TRBJ2-3, with 9 bases identical to TRBD2. J was trimmed by 4 bases and V by 8 bases; bases with no gene match: 7. The CDR3 runs to 14 residues. Germline V gene sequence: CDR1 SGHTA, CDR2 FQGTGA.

The chain couples TRBV15 to TRBJ2-7; D gene ambiguous. The germline V gene has CDR1 LNHNV and CDR2 YYDKDF (reference sequence). The CDR3 extends over 16 amino acids. Trimming took 0 bases from V and 2 from J, leaving 14 bases between them. The CDR3 sequence: CATSREGVLSPYEQYF. In DNA form, the CDR3 reads TGTGCCACCAGCAGAGAAGGTGTCCTCAGCCCCTACGAGCAGTACTTC.

The table lists this clone with a few counts. V is TRBV7-6 and J is TRBJ1-6; D unresolved. V lost 1 base to trimming and J lost 10 bases, with 11 bases between them. Germline CDR1 and CDR2: SGHVS and FNYEAQ. CDR3 length: 14 residues. The CDR3 loop reads CASSLGTESSPLHF. In DNA form, the CDR3 reads TGTGCCAGCAGCTTAGGTACAGAAAGCTCACCCCTCCACTTT. The entire variable domain, with the rest obtained from reference TRBV7-6 and TRBJ1-6, is as follows: GAGVSQSPRYKVTKRGQDVALRCDPISGHVSLYWYRQALGQGPEFLTYFNYEAQQDKSGLPNDRFSAERPEGSISTLTIQRTEQRDSAMYRCASSLGTESSPLHFGNGTRLTVT.

The J gene is TRBJ1-6, the V gene TRBV7-6; TRBD1 matches at 7 bases. Trimming took 6 bases from V and 7 from J; bases not matched to a gene: 9. CDR3 length: 15 amino acids. Germline CDR1 is SGHVS and CDR2 is FNYEAQ. CDR3 nucleotides: TGTGCCAGCAGGGGGGGTGTGGGACAGAATTCACCCCTCCACTTT. This sequence encodes CASRGGVGQNSPLHF.

This clone has just a few counts. CDR3: CASNQGPTGGSNEQFF. The CDR3 bases are TGTGCCAGTAACCAGGGCCCCACGGGGGGTTCCAATGAGCAGTTCTTC. The rearrangement links TRBV27 to TRBJ2-1; 7 positions match TRBD2. CDR1 is MNHEY, CDR2 SMNVEV, per germline (reference sequence). The V gene end was trimmed by 9 bases and the J gene end by 6 bases; junction bases not matched to a gene: 17. There are 16 residues in the CDR3.